These 11 T cell receptor beta chains share one sample of origin, sequenced in a study of blood T cell repertoires in COVID-19. Sequencing used immunoSEQ multiplex PCR; TCRdb keeps in-frame clones, though not all of them. Counted here are approximately 180,000 clones, roughly 88% occurring once; the ten biggest clones make up 3% to 3.5%. Material: peripheral blood. The origin of the receptors is a man aged 55 to 70 with acute or convalescent COVID-19.

The V gene is TRBV11-2, the J gene TRBJ2-7, with 14 nucleotides matching TRBD2. The germline gives CDR1 SGHAT, CDR2 FQNNGV. J lost 2 bases, V lost 1 base, and 4 bases had no gene match. This CDR3 has 17 residues. The DNA for the CDR3 is TGTGCCAGCAGCTTAGGGACTAGCGGGGGGCCGCCCTACGAGCAGTACTTC. It translates to CASSLGTSGGPPYEQYF.

This clone was seen only once. The gene calls are TRBV5-1 and TRBJ1-5, with 10 bases fitting TRBD1. Germline values: CDR1 SGHRS, CDR2 YFSETQ. The CDR3 extends over 15 amino acids. V was pared by 3 bases and J by 2 bases, with 2 bases of the junction left unmatched. CDR3 bases: TGCGCCAGCAGCTCCGGGACAGGGGGCAATCAGCCCCAGCATTTT. This sequence encodes CASSSGTGGNQPQHF.

The chain recombines TRBV7-2 with TRBJ1-4, with a weak D call TRBD1 (6 bases). V dropped 3 bases and J dropped 13 bases, with 15 bases sitting between them. The CDR3 runs 13 residues. The germline gives CDR1 SGHTA, CDR2 FQGNSA. The CDR3 loop reads CASSFPGHWGLFF. The DNA for the CDR3 is TGTGCCAGCAGCTTTCCGGGACATTGGGGACTGTTTTTT.

V and J are TRBV5-1 and TRBJ2-1; D may be TRBD2 (5 bases). Germline CDR1 and CDR2: SGHRS and YFSETQ. The V gene lost 7 bases and the J gene lost 4 bases, with 15 bases spanning the gap. The CDR3 is made up of 14 amino acids. CDR3 amino acids: CASQEASPYNEQFF. The CDR3, as DNA: TGCGCCAGCCAAGAAGCTAGCCCTTACAATGAGCAGTTCTTC.

The chain employs TRBV28 and TRBJ2-1; 10 bases fit TRBD1. Germline trimming cut 8 bases from V and 3 bases from J; bases unmatched to any gene: 7. The CDR3 contains 15 residues. The germline V gene has CDR1 MDHEN and CDR2 SYDVKM. Here the CDR3 DNA reads TGTGCCAGCGCCTCCGGGACAGGGGACTACAATGAGCAGTTCTTC. This gives the protein CASASGTGDYNEQFF. Filled out from reference TRBV28 and TRBJ2-1, the complete variable domain reads DVKVTQSSRYLVKRTGEKVFLECVQDMDHENMFWYRQDPGLGLRLIYFSYDVKMKEKGDIPEGYSVSREKKERFSLILESASTNQTSMYLCASASGTGDYNEQFFGPGTRLTVL.

This clone was seen a single time. The J gene is TRBJ1-2, the V gene TRBV14; D unresolved. Per germline, CDR1 SGHDN and CDR2 FVKESK. Trimming removed 4 bases from V and 6 bases from J, with 27 bases in between. This CDR3 has 18 amino acids. The CDR3 region is CASSPSTSSQRRLDGYTF. The CDR3 DNA reads as TGTGCCAGCAGCCCTTCAACGAGCAGCCAAAGAAGACTGGATGGCTACACCTTC.

The chain carries TRBV12-5 and TRBJ2-7; 8 bases match TRBD1. This CDR3 contains 13 residues. V trimming: 2 bases; J trimming: 6 bases; junction bases outside the gene matches: 3. Per germline, CDR1 LGHNT and CDR2 FRNRAP. CDR3 in amino acids: CASGLRTGGEQYF. The DNA for the CDR3 is TGTGCTAGTGGTTTGCGAACAGGGGGCGAGCAGTACTTC. Variable domain in full (rest from reference TRBV12-5 and TRBJ2-7): DARVTQTPRHKVTEMGQEVTMRCQPILGHNTVFWYRQTMMQGLELLAYFRNRAPLDDSGMPKDRFSAEMPDATLATLKIQPSEPRDSAVYFCASGLRTGGEQYFGPGTRLTVT.

J is TRBJ1-2 and V is TRBV6-6; D is perhaps TRBD1 (5 bases). V lost 5 bases, J lost 0 bases, and 16 bases lay in between. CDR1 is MNHNY and CDR2 is SVGAGI in the germline V gene (reference sequence). This CDR3 has 16 residues. The CDR3 DNA sequence: TGTGCCAGCAGTCCCCGGGGGAAGGGGACTAACTATGGCTACACCTTC. Its protein is CASSPRGKGTNYGYTF.

This chain connects TRBV6-6 to TRBJ1-6; 9 bases match TRBD1. The CDR3 is 17 residues long. Germline V gene data show CDR1 as MNHNY and CDR2 as SVGAGI (reference sequence). J was trimmed by 9 bases and V by 5 bases; bases with no gene match: 14. CDR3 DNA sequence: TGTGCCAGCAGTCGCTGGGGTGGGGGACAGGGTATTTCACCCCTCCACTTT. It codes for CASSRWGGGQGISPLHF.

The chain recombines TRBV28 with TRBJ1-2, with D perhaps TRBD1 (5 bases). In germline, CDR1 is MDHEN, CDR2 SYDVKM. V was shortened by 0 bases and J by 8 bases, with 10 bases between the two germline ends. This CDR3 contains 13 residues. CDR3 sequence: CASSLWGRKGYTF. The CDR3 region has the DNA TGTGCCAGCAGTTTATGGGGGCGCAAGGGCTACACCTTC.

This chain joins TRBV4-3 and TRBJ2-7; TRBD1 aligns across 10 bases. CDR3 length equals 15 residues. Germline trimming cut 4 bases from V and 5 bases from J; bases unmatched to any gene: 8. Germline CDR1 reads LGHNA; CDR2 reads YSLEER. The chain's CDR3 is CASSRATGGIHEQYF. CDR3 DNA: TGCGCCAGCAGCCGAGCGACAGGGGGCATACACGAGCAGTACTTC.